This T cell receptor (beta chain) was observed in a study of tissue T cells after allogeneic stem cell transplantation. Study-wide background: Enrolled prospectively were adult allogeneic hematopoietic cell transplant recipients whose graft-versus-host disease was steroid-refractory. Smaller viable blood or marrow samples skipped sorting for direct DNA extraction. Notes on the study in general: Anatomically similar tissues had similar TCR repertoires within each patient.

Germline V gene lookup returns CDR1 SGHTA and CDR2 FQGNSA. V lost 7 bases and J lost 4; bases outside the gene matches: 5. The CDR3 length is 13 residues. Points on this clone: Its antigen is not identified.

This table comes from immunoSEQ multiplex PCR, and its TCRdb copy is limited to in-frame clones, with some not included. The repertoire has roughly 30,000 clones, approximately 85% of them found once; the top ten carry over 3%. This chain joins TRBV7-2 and TRBJ2-7; 9 positions agree with TRBD1. This clonotype was sampled from a woman aged 18 to 55 who later had graft-versus-host disease after an allogeneic stem cell transplant. Specimen: blood, collected before transplantation. The CDR3 bases are TGTGCCAGCACCCGGGACAGGGCTTACGAGCAGTACTTC. Residues: CASTRDRAYEQYF.